Listed below are T cell receptor beta chains from one sample, sequenced in a study of glioma-infiltrating T cells after dendritic cell vaccination. Some clones are missing from TCRdb's copy, which holds only in-frame ones; the method was immunoSEQ multiplex PCR. The data show roughly 100,000 clones, more than 75% seen once. The starting material was blood, obtained before dendritic cell vaccination. Receptors originate from a human donor with glioblastoma. The CDR3 runs from the conserved cysteine through the conserved F or W. A D gene is named only where the DNA matches it firmly. Clone size is stated in some rows and not others, as once, few, many or a class when expanded.

size | J | V | D | CDR3 | DNA
NA | TRBJ1-1 | TRBV18 | NA | CASSPRQENTEAFF | TGTGCCAGCTCACCAAGGCAGGAGAACACTGAAGCTTTCTTT
NA | TRBJ2-5 | TRBV7-6 | NA | CASSSGQQETQYF | TGTGCCAGCAGCTCAGGACAGCAAGAGACCCAGTACTTC
NA | TRBJ2-7 | TRBV7-9 | NA | CASSLSSYEQYF | TGTGCCAGCAGCTTATCGAGTTACGAGCAGTACTTC
NA | TRBJ2-2 | TRBV12-5 | NA | CASGLGQNTGELFF | TGTGCTAGTGGTTTGGGACAGAACACCGGGGAGCTGTTTTTT
few | TRBJ1-1 | TRBV5-6 | NA | CASSLAGNTEAFF | TGTGCCAGCAGCTTGGCAGGGAACACTGAAGCTTTCTTT
once | TRBJ2-5 | TRBV2 | TRBD1 | CASSPGGEGETQYF | TGTGCCAGCAGTCCAGGGGGCGAAGGAGAGACCCAGTACTTC
NA | TRBJ1-2 | TRBV5-1 | NA | CASSAPGAHFYGYTF | TGCGCCAGCAGCGCCCCGGGAGCCCATTTCTATGGCTACACCTTC
NA | TRBJ2-3 | TRBV2 | TRBD2 | CASSDAASGGTDTQYF | TGTGCCAGCAGTGACGCGGCTAGCGGGGGCACAGATACGCAGTATTTT
NA | TRBJ1-5 | TRBV2 | TRBD1 | CASSAGQGARQPQHF | TGTGCCAGCAGTGCCGGACAGGGGGCAAGGCAGCCCCAGCATTTT
few | TRBJ2-7 | TRBV5-1 | NA | CASSWETGRYEQYF | TGCGCCAGCAGCTGGGAGACAGGGAGGTACGAGCAGTACTTC
NA | TRBJ1-5 | TRBV7-9 | NA | CASSSGGIQPQHF | TGTGCCAGCAGCTCGGGGGGGATTCAGCCCCAGCATTTT
NA | TRBJ1-2 | TRBV10-3 | TRBD1 | CAISRQGTGHGYTF | TGTGCCATCAGTCGACAGGGGACGGGGCATGGCTACACCTTC
few | TRBJ1-5 | TRBV12-5 | NA | CASGLSETRQPQHF | TGTGCTAGTGGTTTGTCCGAAACCCGGCAGCCCCAGCATTTT
NA | TRBJ2-7 | TRBV5-1 | TRBD1 | CASSFQGAPYEQYF | TGCGCCAGCAGCTTTCAGGGGGCCCCCTACGAGCAGTACTTC
NA | TRBJ1-2 | TRBV30 | NA | CAWRSQGPGYTF | TGTGCCTGGAGATCGCAGGGCCCTGGCTACACCTTC
NA | TRBJ2-3 | TRBV19 | NA | CASSMQGLWGDTQYF | TGTGCCAGTAGTATGCAGGGCTTATGGGGTGATACGCAGTATTTT
NA | TRBJ2-5 | TRBV6-5 | TRBD1 | CASSPPGQGDKTQYF | TGTGCCAGCAGTCCCCCGGGACAGGGGGATAAGACCCAGTACTTC
NA | TRBJ2-1 | TRBV11-2 | NA | CASSPTELNEQFF | TGTGCCAGCAGCCCGACTGAGCTAAATGAGCAGTTCTTC
NA | TRBJ2-2 | TRBV5-1 | TRBD2 | CASSLVAGEAGELFF | TGCGCCAGCAGCTTGGTGGCGGGAGAAGCCGGGGAGCTGTTTTTT
NA | TRBJ1-1 | TRBV6-6 | NA | CASSYGQGNVGTEAFF | TGTGCCAGCAGTTACGGGCAGGGGAATGTAGGGACTGAAGCTTTCTTT
NA | TRBJ2-1 | TRBV18 | NA | CASSNTGTPYNEQFF | TGTGCCAGCTCTAATACCGGGACACCCTACAATGAGCAGTTCTTC
few | TRBJ2-5 | TRBV10-3 | NA | CAIRAGLETQYF | TGTGCCATCAGGGCGGGGCTAGAGACCCAGTACTTC
NA | TRBJ1-3 | TRBV7-9 | TRBD1 | CASSPPLGTGGDGNTIYF | TGTGCCAGCAGCCCACCCCTGGGGACAGGGGGCGATGGAAACACCATATATTTT
once | TRBJ2-7 | TRBV7-2 | NA | CASTKDGRSSYEQYF | TGTGCCAGCACCAAAGATGGGAGAAGCTCCTACGAGCAGTACTTC
NA | TRBJ2-7 | TRBV6-5 | TRBD2 | CASSSRGLAGYEQYF | TGTGCCAGCAGCTCTCGGGGATTAGCGGGCTACGAGCAGTACTTC
NA | TRBJ2-7 | TRBV20-1 | NA | CSARGGYEQYF | TGCAGTGCCCGAGGCGGTTACGAGCAGTACTTC
NA | TRBJ2-7 | TRBV2 | TRBD1 | CATSTGGAGEQYF | TGTGCCACATCGACAGGGGGCGCGGGCGAGCAGTACTTC
NA | TRBJ1-2 | TRBV5-1 | NA | CASSLGVRGNYGYTF | TGCGCCAGCAGCTTGGGTGTGAGAGGGAACTATGGCTACACCTTC
NA | TRBJ1-5 | TRBV5-1 | NA | CASSLGVGSYSNQPQHF | TGCGCCAGCAGCTTGGGGGTGGGCTCTTATAGCAATCAGCCCCAGCATTTT
NA | TRBJ2-2 | TRBV11-3 | NA | CASSTGTPSGELFF | TGTGCCAGCAGCACCGGGACACCTTCGGGGGAGCTGTTTTTT
few | TRBJ1-3 | TRBV5-6 | NA | CASSLGQSGNTIYF | TGTGCCAGCAGCTTGGGACAGTCTGGAAACACCATATATTTT
NA | TRBJ2-1 | TRBV15 | TRBD2 | CATSPGLAREWEQFF | TGTGCCACCAGTCCTGGACTAGCGAGGGAATGGGAGCAGTTCTTC
NA | TRBJ2-7 | TRBV2 | NA | CASSLSGTSSYEQYF | TGTGCCAGCAGTTTATCCGGGACAAGCTCCTACGAGCAGTACTTC
few | TRBJ1-4 | TRBV6-5 | NA | CASSSDIWPNEKLFF | TGTGCCAGCAGTTCGGACATTTGGCCCAATGAAAAACTGTTTTTT
NA | TRBJ2-7 | TRBV6-6 | TRBD2 | CASSLAGEGYEQYF | TGTGCCAGCAGTCTAGCGGGAGAAGGCTACGAGCAGTACTTC
NA | TRBJ1-1 | TRBV6-6 | NA | CASSYFTGRNTEAFF | TGTGCCAGCAGTTACTTTACAGGGAGGAACACTGAAGCTTTCTTT
once | TRBJ1-3 | TRBV5-1 | NA | CASSLETGGNTIYF | TGCGCCAGCAGCTTGGAGACAGGTGGAAACACCATATATTTT
NA | TRBJ2-1 | TRBV5-1 | NA | CASRRGTDNEQFF | TGCGCCAGCAGGAGGGGGACGGACAATGAGCAGTTCTTC
NA | TRBJ2-1 | TRBV19 | NA | CASSIGTTAANEQFF | TGTGCCAGTAGTATAGGTACTACCGCCGCCAATGAGCAGTTCTTC
once | TRBJ2-7 | TRBV7-2 | TRBD2 | CASSLARGAGKYEQYF | TGTGCCAGCAGCTTGGCGCGAGGAGCGGGAAAATACGAGCAGTACTTC
NA | TRBJ1-2 | TRBV30 | TRBD1 | CAWSAQTGYGYTF | TGTGCCTGGAGTGCCCAGACAGGGTATGGCTACACCTTC
NA | TRBJ1-5 | TRBV23-1 | TRBD1 | CASSRDPGQRGHSNQPQHF | TGCGCCAGCAGTCGGGATCCGGGACAGAGGGGTCATAGCAATCAGCCCCAGCATTTT
NA | TRBJ2-1 | TRBV19 | TRBD2 | CASSVGGASYNEQFF | TGTGCCAGTAGCGTCGGGGGGGCGTCCTACAATGAGCAGTTCTTC
NA | TRBJ1-1 | TRBV19 | NA | CASSIEIIQGSVTEAFF | TGTGCCAGTAGTATAGAGATCATACAGGGTTCGGTCACTGAAGCTTTCTTT
NA | TRBJ1-1 | TRBV6-5 | NA | CASTQPGVGTEAFF | TGTGCCAGCACCCAGCCGGGGGTGGGCACTGAAGCTTTCTTT
NA | TRBJ1-2 | TRBV25-1 | NA | CASGEQGGNYGYTF | TGTGCCAGCGGGGAACAGGGAGGGAACTATGGCTACACCTTC
NA | TRBJ2-7 | TRBV5-1 | NA | CASSLAPPPGVEQYF | TGCGCCAGCAGCCTAGCTCCACCACCGGGGGTCGAGCAGTACTTC
NA | TRBJ2-7 | TRBV5-4 | NA | CASSSTGSREQYF | TGTGCCAGCAGCTCGACAGGTTCTAGGGAGCAGTACTTC
once | TRBJ1-5 | TRBV27 | TRBD1 | CASSFGQEGQPQHF | TGTGCCAGCAGTTTTGGACAGGAGGGGCAGCCCCAGCATTTT
NA | TRBJ2-7 | TRBV5-6 | TRBD2 | CASSLAGGSVSYEQYF | TGTGCCAGCAGCTTGGCGGGGGGGTCGGTTTCCTACGAGCAGTACTTC
NA | TRBJ1-2 | TRBV29-1 | NA | CSVEDSAGYGYTF | TGCAGCGTTGAAGATTCGGCAGGGTATGGCTACACCTTC